The rows below give T cell receptor beta chains drawn from one sample of a study of shared clonotypes between healthy human individuals. Repertoires were generated with immunoSEQ multiplex PCR, while TCRdb's copy carries only in-frame clones and drops some. Among over a million clones listed, 65% to 80% were seen once. Specimen: memory CD4+ T cells sorted from blood. The receptors originated from a man between 18 and 35 years old in good health. Each CDR3 is given without its conserved first and last residue. Each record gives: V gene, CDR3 protein.

v_gene: TRBV5-4
CDR3aa: ASSSATSRSTDTQY

v_gene: TRBV9
CDR3aa: AKGAGPGYGGTYEQY

v_gene: TRBV4-1
CDR3aa: ASSSGQGTWTGELF

v_gene: TRBV4-1
CDR3aa: ASSPGTGRQMNTEAF

v_gene: TRBV18
CDR3aa: ASSLQGDEQY

v_gene: TRBV19
CDR3aa: ASSRSGGGVRAGELF

v_gene: TRBV7-9
CDR3aa: ASSWTDLYNEQF

v_gene: TRBV5-8
CDR3aa: ASSLTDGGEQY

v_gene: TRBV28
CDR3aa: ASISTGGANTEAF

v_gene: TRBV28
CDR3aa: ASSKRGPSYEQY

v_gene: TRBV15
CDR3aa: ATSRVAASDVYGYT

v_gene: TRBV7-2
CDR3aa: ASSSPWATRNTEAF

v_gene: TRBV6-6
CDR3aa: ASTGQGRSPLH

v_gene: TRBV4-2
CDR3aa: ASSQDGAGGGTDTQY

v_gene: TRBV10-1
CDR3aa: ASSTLIGGEQF

v_gene: TRBV5-4
CDR3aa: ASSFLDRDNSPLH

v_gene: TRBV7-2
CDR3aa: ASRVGSGNTIY

v_gene: TRBV10-3
CDR3aa: AIREWGQGTYEQY

v_gene: TRBV7-9
CDR3aa: ASSLSGSGETQY

v_gene: TRBV5-4
CDR3aa: ASSFPTGTYNEQF

v_gene: TRBV7-6
CDR3aa: ASGPGDVETQY

v_gene: TRBV5-5
CDR3aa: ASSLMGEGYGYT

v_gene: TRBV27
CDR3aa: ASSPRSSYEQY

v_gene: TRBV28
CDR3aa: ASLFGSASGYT

v_gene: TRBV7-2
CDR3aa: ASSAGLAVYNEQF

v_gene: TRBV13
CDR3aa: ASSLFGDIQY

v_gene: TRBV30
CDR3aa: AWSVVGTGVF

v_gene: TRBV7-7
CDR3aa: ASSPTLGRAQETQY

v_gene: TRBV30
CDR3aa: AWSRGGYSDEQY

v_gene: TRBV7-2
CDR3aa: ASSSGQPNSPLH

v_gene: TRBV6-5
CDR3aa: ASSYGGQGIEKLF

v_gene: TRBV2
CDR3aa: ASSTTGNYGYT

v_gene: TRBV13
CDR3aa: ASMGRKTTANTGELF

v_gene: TRBV5-1
CDR3aa: ASSLRQGSDTGELF

v_gene: TRBV5-4
CDR3aa: ASSLFASREQF

v_gene: TRBV12-5
CDR3aa: ASGLTTTYSEAF

v_gene: TRBV10-3
CDR3aa: AISDKGVGSPLH

v_gene: TRBV30
CDR3aa: AWSPWTGTGNTIY

v_gene: TRBV5-8
CDR3aa: ASSSADREYNEQF

v_gene: TRBV4-1
CDR3aa: ASSRGNVGGNYGYT

v_gene: TRBV7-2
CDR3aa: ASSLKTTNQPQH

v_gene: TRBV10-3
CDR3aa: AISAQRGDQETQY

v_gene: TRBV4-2
CDR3aa: ASSQLGATGGDGYT

v_gene: TRBV19
CDR3aa: ASSKSGANVLT

v_gene: TRBV27
CDR3aa: ASRLAGRNEQF

v_gene: TRBV30
CDR3aa: AWTNWGAELF

v_gene: TRBV28
CDR3aa: ASRIAQGRTEAF

v_gene: TRBV5-1
CDR3aa: ASSETGGEGGYT

v_gene: TRBV5-1
CDR3aa: ASTMGVGGATDTQY

v_gene: TRBV6-1
CDR3aa: ASSESSGGTEAF

v_gene: TRBV7-9
CDR3aa: ASSLRGNGYT